A selection of T cell receptor beta chains follows, all from one sample in a study of identical twins. TCRdb independently ran MiXCR on the 5' RACE reads; one entry per CDR3 protein. Seen here are 1.5 million to 2 million distinct CDR3 sequences, roughly 35% observed once, and the top ten hold around 0.25%. The material sequenced was cord blood. The receptors come from a newborn girl in good health. Each CDR3 is given with its conserved first and last residue. D genes are given only for firm matches. The size entry is marked missing in some rows and otherwise reads once, few, many or a size class.

J gene: TRBJ2-7
clone size: few
V gene: TRBV20-1
D gene: TRBD2
CDR3 protein: CSARSLGSLAGGSYEQYF
CDR3 DNA: TGCAGTGCTAGATCCCTAGGATCTTTAGCGGGAGGTTCCTACGAGCAGTACTTC

J gene: TRBJ1-5
clone size: few
V gene: TRBV28
D gene: NA
CDR3 protein: CASSLSLTVKRYQPQHF
CDR3 DNA: TGTGCCAGCAGTTTATCCCTGACAGTAAAGAGGTATCAGCCCCAGCATTTT

J gene: TRBJ2-1
clone size: NA
V gene: TRBV9
D gene: TRBD2
CDR3 protein: CASSTRTSGRNLYNEQFF
CDR3 DNA: TGTGCCAGCAGCACCCGGACTAGCGGGAGGAACCTCTACAATGAGCAGTTCTTC

J gene: TRBJ2-3
clone size: NA
V gene: TRBV12-3/TRBV12-4
D gene: TRBD2
CDR3 protein: CASTKSGTRRADTQYF
CDR3 DNA: TGTGCCAGCACCAAATCCGGGACTAGGAGAGCAGATACGCAGTATTTT

J gene: TRBJ2-1
clone size: NA
V gene: TRBV30
D gene: NA
CDR3 protein: CAWSVKGTSPEQFF
CDR3 DNA: TGTGCCTGGAGTGTAAAGGGCACTAGCCCTGAGCAGTTCTTC

J gene: TRBJ2-1
clone size: NA
V gene: TRBV5-1
D gene: NA
CDR3 protein: CASSLVAGITSYNEQFF
CDR3 DNA: TGCGCCAGCAGCTTGGTTGCCGGGATAACGTCCTACAATGAGCAGTTCTTC

J gene: TRBJ2-5
clone size: few
V gene: TRBV28
D gene: NA
CDR3 protein: CASSLSAGAETQYF
CDR3 DNA: TGTGCCAGCAGTTTGTCGGCAGGGGCGGAGACCCAGTACTTC

J gene: TRBJ2-5
clone size: NA
V gene: TRBV7-2
D gene: NA
CDR3 protein: CASSLWRAEGETQYF
CDR3 DNA: TGTGCCAGCAGCTTATGGAGGGCCGAGGGGGAGACCCAGTACTTC

J gene: TRBJ2-5
clone size: few
V gene: TRBV12-3/TRBV12-4
D gene: TRBD2
CDR3 protein: CASSLPGLAGQETQYF
CDR3 DNA: TGTGCCAGCAGTCTACCGGGACTAGCGGGACAAGAGACCCAGTACTTC

J gene: TRBJ2-7
clone size: NA
V gene: TRBV30
D gene: NA
CDR3 protein: CAWSGQDRAYEQYF
CDR3 DNA: TGTGCCTGGAGTGGACAGGACAGAGCCTACGAGCAGTACTTC

J gene: TRBJ1-2
clone size: few
V gene: TRBV20-1
D gene: NA
CDR3 protein: CSARGTGRVYGYTF
CDR3 DNA: TGCAGTGCTAGAGGAACGGGGCGCGTCTATGGCTACACCTTC

J gene: TRBJ2-5
clone size: once
V gene: TRBV3-1
D gene: NA
CDR3 protein: CASSQGGIGEETQYF
CDR3 DNA: TGTGCCAGCAGCCAGGGCGGGATAGGGGAAGAGACCCAGTACTTC

J gene: TRBJ2-7
clone size: few
V gene: TRBV7-9
D gene: TRBD2
CDR3 protein: CASSLSAGGNYEQYF
CDR3 DNA: TGTGCCAGCAGCTTATCAGCGGGAGGAAACTACGAGCAGTACTTC

J gene: TRBJ2-2
clone size: NA
V gene: TRBV7-9
D gene: NA
CDR3 protein: CASSPHEGTGELFF
CDR3 DNA: TGTGCCAGCAGCCCCCACGAGGGAACCGGGGAGCTGTTTTTT

J gene: TRBJ1-1
clone size: few
V gene: TRBV27
D gene: NA
CDR3 protein: CARGDTEAFF
CDR3 DNA: TGTGCCAGGGGGGACACTGAAGCTTTCTTT

J gene: TRBJ2-3
clone size: many
V gene: TRBV7-2
D gene: NA
CDR3 protein: CASSLARWGATTDTQYF
CDR3 DNA: TGTGCCAGCAGCTTAGCGCGTTGGGGCGCCACCACAGATACGCAGTATTTT

J gene: TRBJ2-7
clone size: once
V gene: TRBV13
D gene: TRBD2
CDR3 protein: CASSSREDSYNEQYF
CDR3 DNA: TGTGCCAGCAGCTCCCGGGAGGACTCCTACAATGAGCAGTACTTC

J gene: TRBJ2-7
clone size: few
V gene: TRBV29-1
D gene: NA
CDR3 protein: CSVGGGGRAEQYF
CDR3 DNA: TGCAGCGTTGGCGGAGGGGGCAGGGCCGAGCAGTACTTC

J gene: TRBJ2-3
clone size: few
V gene: TRBV29-1
D gene: NA
CDR3 protein: CSVDGESTDTQYF
CDR3 DNA: TGCAGCGTTGACGGAGAAAGCACAGATACGCAGTATTTT

J gene: TRBJ2-7
clone size: few
V gene: TRBV5-1
D gene: NA
CDR3 protein: CASSREGQGFEQYF
CDR3 DNA: TGCGCCAGCAGCCGGGAAGGTCAGGGGTTCGAGCAGTACTTC

J gene: TRBJ2-7
clone size: few
V gene: TRBV20-1
D gene: NA
CDR3 protein: CSADPFADEQYF
CDR3 DNA: TGCAGTGCCGACCCCTTTGCGGATGAGCAGTACTTC

J gene: TRBJ1-1
clone size: NA
V gene: TRBV5-1
D gene: NA
CDR3 protein: CASSLGLNTGFGTEAFF
CDR3 DNA: TGCGCCAGCAGCTTGGGTCTCAATACAGGGTTTGGCACTGAAGCTTTCTTT

J gene: TRBJ1-1
clone size: NA
V gene: TRBV20-1
D gene: NA
CDR3 protein: CSARDAGRAEAFF
CDR3 DNA: TGCAGTGCTAGAGACGCAGGGAGGGCTGAAGCTTTCTTT

J gene: TRBJ2-1
clone size: few
V gene: TRBV12-3/TRBV12-4
D gene: TRBD2
CDR3 protein: CASRSSRGSGGSYNEQFF
CDR3 DNA: TGTGCCAGCAGGTCTTCGCGGGGCAGCGGGGGCTCCTACAATGAGCAGTTCTTC

J gene: TRBJ2-1
clone size: many
V gene: TRBV5-1
D gene: NA
CDR3 protein: CASSDSPSSYNEQFF
CDR3 DNA: TGCGCCAGCAGTGATAGCCCAAGCTCCTACAATGAGCAGTTCTTC

J gene: TRBJ1-1
clone size: NA
V gene: TRBV27
D gene: NA
CDR3 protein: CASITGSTEAFF
CDR3 DNA: TGTGCCAGCATAACAGGGAGCACTGAAGCTTTCTTT

J gene: TRBJ2-7
clone size: few
V gene: TRBV2
D gene: NA
CDR3 protein: CASIGQLGEQYF
CDR3 DNA: TGTGCCAGCATAGGTCAGCTGGGCGAGCAGTACTTC

J gene: TRBJ1-4
clone size: NA
V gene: TRBV20-1
D gene: TRBD1
CDR3 protein: CSPDRGLEKLFF
CDR3 DNA: TGCAGTCCAGACAGGGGGCTTGAAAAACTGTTTTTT

J gene: TRBJ2-7
clone size: NA
V gene: TRBV25-1
D gene: NA
CDR3 protein: CASSVLGAGSYEQYF
CDR3 DNA: TGTGCCAGCAGTGTCCTGGGGGCAGGGAGCTACGAGCAGTACTTC

J gene: TRBJ2-3
clone size: few
V gene: TRBV27
D gene: TRBD1
CDR3 protein: CASSPNRGRSTDTQYF
CDR3 DNA: TGTGCCAGCAGCCCCAACAGGGGGCGCAGCACAGATACGCAGTATTTT

J gene: TRBJ2-7
clone size: few
V gene: TRBV24-1
D gene: NA
CDR3 protein: CATSDSPATGSYEQYF
CDR3 DNA: TGTGCCACCAGTGATTCCCCCGCGACGGGATCCTACGAGCAGTACTTC

J gene: TRBJ2-2
clone size: few
V gene: TRBV2
D gene: NA
CDR3 protein: CATYLVGELFF
CDR3 DNA: TGTGCCACCTATCTAGTCGGGGAGCTGTTTTTT

J gene: TRBJ1-2
clone size: many
V gene: TRBV29-1
D gene: TRBD1
CDR3 protein: CSVEGQGNGYTF
CDR3 DNA: TGCAGCGTTGAGGGACAGGGAAACGGCTACACCTTC

J gene: TRBJ1-2
clone size: few
V gene: TRBV12-3/TRBV12-4
D gene: NA
CDR3 protein: CASKLSGAAYGYTF
CDR3 DNA: TGTGCCAGCAAATTATCCGGTGCAGCCTATGGCTACACCTTC

J gene: TRBJ2-3
clone size: few
V gene: TRBV14
D gene: NA
CDR3 protein: CASSQPWTGTDTQYF
CDR3 DNA: TGTGCCAGCAGCCAACCCTGGACAGGCACAGATACGCAGTATTTT